This paragraph reports one TCR beta chain. Libraries were prepared by immunoSEQ multiplex PCR; TCRdb keeps only in-frame clonotypes and omits some of them. The table lists hundreds of thousands of clones, approximately 90% of them singletons. These data are taken from a study of blood T cell repertoires in COVID-19. Researchers sorted participants into cohorts using their self-reported clinical history. This TCR derives from a woman in her late teens or twenties who had recovered from COVID-19. The sequencing input was PBMCs or T cells enriched from blood (not recorded which).

The CDR3 region has the DNA TGTGCCACCAGTGACCGGACTAGCGGGAGGGTCTACAATGAGCAGTTCTTC. This translates into CATSDRTSGRVYNEQFF. The chain combines TRBV24-1 with TRBJ2-1; 15 nucleotides match TRBD2. Germline V lookup: CDR1 KGHDR, CDR2 SFDVKD. The CDR3 is 17 amino acids. Trimming cost V 4 bases and J 3 bases; bases outside gene matches: 3.